Listed here are 4 T cell receptor beta chains from one sample, sequenced in a study of cytomegalovirus exposure and HLA in healthy donors. The study ran its PCR with 60 Vbeta and 13 Jbeta primers. TCRdb's table, derived via immunoSEQ multiplex PCR, lists solely in-frame clones and lacks some. The table has about 140,000 clones, 77% seen once. The specimen sequenced was PBMCs. These receptors were collected from a female donor in good health and CMV-seronegative.

This clone was seen once. The rearrangement links TRBV5-1 to TRBJ2-1; 8 bases match TRBD2. Germline-derived CDR1 and CDR2 are SGHRS and YFSETQ. After removal of 3 bases from V and 9 bases from J, the junction contained 8 bases not matched to a gene. The CDR3 loop spans 14 amino acids. The CDR3 nucleotides are TGCGCCAGCAGCTCAGCGGGAGTAGTTGGTGAGCAGTTCTTC. Translating it yields CASSSAGVVGEQFF.

V is TRBV5-1 and J is TRBJ2-7, with 7 positions matching TRBD1. In germline, CDR1 is SGHRS, CDR2 YFSETQ. CDR3 length: 13 amino acids. V dropped 4 bases and J dropped 6; count of bases not matched to a gene: 7. In nucleotides, the CDR3 is TGCGCCAGCAGCGCCGACAGGGCCAGCGAGCAGTACTTC. It specifies CASSADRASEQYF.

This clone was detected only a few times. The chain employs TRBV5-1 and TRBJ2-1; 10 bases agree with TRBD2. CDR3 length: 20 amino acids. Trimming cost V 0 bases and J 0 bases; bases outside gene matches: 12. Germline V gene sequence: CDR1 SGHRS, CDR2 YFSETQ. CDR3 DNA sequence: TGCGCCAGCAGCTTGGCCTTGAGCGGGGGGGACAAGAGCTCCTACAATGAGCAGTTCTTC. It specifies CASSLALSGGDKSSYNEQFF.

This clone has only a few counts. This chain uses TRBV25-1 with TRBJ1-2, with D possibly being TRBD1 (5 bases). This CDR3 has 14 residues. The V and J ends lost 6 bases and 6 bases respectively, with 17 bases between them. Germline V gene sequence: CDR1 MGHDK, CDR2 SYGVNS. CDR3 DNA: TGTGCCAGCAGACCTCCGGGGGGGACCAATGGCTACACCTTC. This encodes CASRPPGGTNGYTF.